The entry below describes one T cell receptor beta chain. Its antigen is currently unknown. Profiling relied on immunoSEQ multiplex PCR, and the TCRdb table lists in-frame clones only, not all of them. The table has some 120,000 clones, over 90% seen once. The data are from a study of cytomegalovirus exposure and HLA in healthy donors. Study results and caveats: There were some public TCRs occurring in many donors, but most TCR sequences were rare. Reports showed the classifier diagnosing cytomegalovirus status with high specificity and sensitivity.

The CDR3 is made up of 15 amino acids. Losses at the gene ends were 8 bases for V and 3 bases for J; bases not matched to a gene: 7. Germline lookup yields CDR1 MDHEN and CDR2 SYDVKM. The rearrangement links TRBV28 to TRBJ1-4; 9 positions agree with TRBD1. This clonotype was obtained from a woman aged 18-29 years in good health and CMV-seronegative. Sequencing was done on a sample of PBMCs. The CDR3 sequence is CASATGGRSNEKLFF. CDR3 sequence (DNA): TGTGCCAGCGCGACAGGGGGTAGGTCTAATGAAAAACTGTTTTTT.